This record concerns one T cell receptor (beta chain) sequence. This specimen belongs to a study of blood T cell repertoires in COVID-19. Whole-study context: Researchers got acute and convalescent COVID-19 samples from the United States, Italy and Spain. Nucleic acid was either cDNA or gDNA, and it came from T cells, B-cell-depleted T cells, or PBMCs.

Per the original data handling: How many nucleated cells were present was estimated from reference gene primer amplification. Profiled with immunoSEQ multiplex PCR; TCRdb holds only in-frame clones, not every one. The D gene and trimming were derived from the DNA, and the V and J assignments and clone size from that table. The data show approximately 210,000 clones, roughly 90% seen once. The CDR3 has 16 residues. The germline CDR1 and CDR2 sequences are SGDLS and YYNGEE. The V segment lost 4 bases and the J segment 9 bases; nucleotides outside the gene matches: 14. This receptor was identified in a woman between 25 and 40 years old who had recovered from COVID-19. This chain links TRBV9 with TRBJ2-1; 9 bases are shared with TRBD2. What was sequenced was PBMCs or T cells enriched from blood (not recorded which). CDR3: CASSPPSGGSFGEQFF. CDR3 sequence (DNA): TGTGCCAGCAGCCCTCCAAGCGGGGGGAGCTTTGGTGAGCAGTTCTTC.